This TCR beta chain was found in a study of human T cells and chemical hapten exposure. V shed 4 bases, J shed 6 bases, and the junction held 2 bases outside the gene matches. The CDR3 consists of 15 residues. Time point noted: pre-sensitization, week 0. Treatment described: therapeutic diphenylcyclopropenone sensitization with weekly scalp DPC. It was the library that attached unique molecular identifiers to individual cDNA molecules. Using its own MiXCR run on the RACE reads, TCRdb lists one record per CDR3 protein. The table records fewer than 300,000 distinct CDR3 sequences, approximately 8.6% of them present only once.

The TCR was taken from a woman aged 40 to 55 with alopecia areata. Some clones in this sample may be carry-over from other donors' samples. This sequence joins TRBV12-3 or TRBV12-4 and TRBJ1-6, with 11 bases that match TRBD1. The sequenced sample was whole blood, obtained in connection with sensitization to the hapten diphenylcyclopropenone (DPC). The CDR3 loop is CASSWGQGVNSPLHF. For the CDR3, the DNA is TGTGCCAGCAGTTGGGGACAGGGGGTTAATTCACCCCTCCACTTT.